This T cell receptor (beta chain) comes out of a study of blood T cell repertoires in COVID-19. About the study: Sites in the United States, Italy and Spain provided acute and convalescent COVID-19 samples. PBMCs, B-cell-depleted T cells, or T cells were the source of the cDNA or gDNA that made up the material.

V dropped 1 base and J dropped 5 bases, with 17 bases sitting between them. The CDR3 length is 16 residues. Germline CDR1 reads MNHNS; CDR2 reads SASEGT. Original analysis: It was from reference gene primer amplification that nucleated cell counts were estimated. TCRdb keeps only in-frame clones here, not all; method: immunoSEQ multiplex PCR. V and J calls and clone size come straight from that table; D and trimming were deduced from the DNA. The profile shows over 200,000 clones, around 82% of them singletons. The sequence was obtained from a man aged 35 to 55 with active or convalescent COVID-19. Sequencing used peripheral blood. The J gene is TRBJ1-2, the V gene TRBV6-1; possibly TRBD1 for D (6 bases). Written as DNA, the CDR3 is TGTGCCAGCAGTGAAGTTTATGGGGGCAGTCTTTATGGCTACACCTTC. Translation: CASSEVYGGSLYGYTF.